The following is a T cell receptor (beta chain) sequence with its context. Its antigen is still unknown. The protocol was immunoSEQ multiplex PCR, while the TCRdb copy is restricted to in-frame clones and leaves out a portion. This sample has around 29,000 clones; 82% occur once, and the top ten carry 6.5% to 9%. The CDR3 loop spans 15 amino acids. Trimming shortened V by 5 bases and J by 7 bases, and 18 bases separated the two germline ends. In germline, CDR1 is SGHAT, CDR2 FQNNGV. The entry originates in a study of somatic mutations in cytotoxic T cells in rheumatoid arthritis. Background on the study: Immediately following diagnosis and ahead of any treatment, patient blood (almost 31 ml EDTA) was drawn.

Broader study findings: The modest underrepresentation of TRBV07 observed in rheumatoid arthritis patients was not subjected to multiple-comparison adjustment. Measured CD8+ T-cell clonality, a value compared between rheumatoid arthritis patients and age-matched healthy controls, did not differ significantly.

Once isolated by positive magnetic bead selection, the CD4+ and CD8+ cells had their purity checked by flow cytometry. The source is an adult with rheumatoid arthritis. The sequencing input was CD8+ T cells sorted from blood. This chain links TRBV11-2 with TRBJ2-1, with D tentatively TRBD2 (5 bases). CDR3 nucleotides: TGTGCCAGCAGCCCTCGGGTAGCGCGATATAATGAGCAGTTCTTC. This encodes CASSPRVARYNEQFF.